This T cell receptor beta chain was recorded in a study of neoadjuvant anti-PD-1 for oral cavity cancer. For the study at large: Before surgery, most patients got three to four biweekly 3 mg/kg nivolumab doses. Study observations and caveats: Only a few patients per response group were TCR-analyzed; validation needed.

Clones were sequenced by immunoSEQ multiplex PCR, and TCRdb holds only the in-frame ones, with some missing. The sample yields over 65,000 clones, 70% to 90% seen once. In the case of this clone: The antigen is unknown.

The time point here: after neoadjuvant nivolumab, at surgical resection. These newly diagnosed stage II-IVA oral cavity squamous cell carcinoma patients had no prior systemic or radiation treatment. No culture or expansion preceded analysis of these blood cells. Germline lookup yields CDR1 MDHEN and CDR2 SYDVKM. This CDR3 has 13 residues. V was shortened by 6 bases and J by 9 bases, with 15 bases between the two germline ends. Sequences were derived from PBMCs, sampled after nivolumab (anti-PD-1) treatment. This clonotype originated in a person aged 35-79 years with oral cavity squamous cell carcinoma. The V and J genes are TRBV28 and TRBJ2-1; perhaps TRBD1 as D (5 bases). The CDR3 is CASSLLTVGEQFF. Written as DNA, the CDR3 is TGTGCCAGCAGCCTACTGACAGTGGGTGAGCAGTTCTTC. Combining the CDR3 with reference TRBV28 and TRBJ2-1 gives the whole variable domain DVKVTQSSRYLVKRTGEKVFLECVQDMDHENMFWYRQDPGLGLRLIYFSYDVKMKEKGDIPEGYSVSREKKERFSLILESASTNQTSMYLCASSLLTVGEQFFGPGTRLTVL.